This T cell receptor beta chain was observed in a study of human T cells and chemical hapten exposure. Study-wide background: Diphenylcyclopropenone was administered weekly to the scalp of patients throughout the roughly 25-week study. Study results and caveats: Expanded TCRs created a significantly greater count of big CDR3 similarity clusters than controls did.

TCRdb processed the RACE reads anew with MiXCR; each CDR3 protein has one entry. The sample lists some 110,000 distinct CDR3 sequences; about 10% were seen once. The sample's time point: patch test 3, about 24 weeks after DPC sensitization. Treatment denoted: therapeutic diphenylcyclopropenone sensitization with weekly scalp DPC. Donors, patients with alopecia ranging from 18 to 70 years old and judged suitable for DPC, provided samples. Total RNA was extracted from unfractionated whole blood. Comment on this clonotype: The antigen remains unidentified.

The CDR3 spans 14 residues. Unmatched junction bases numbered 3, after V lost 3 bases and J lost 0 bases. Per germline, CDR1 SQVTM and CDR2 ANQGSEA. This receptor was taken from a woman aged 45-65 years with alopecia areata. Some clones in this sample may be carry-over from other donors' samples. The rearrangement uses TRBV29-1 and TRBJ2-3; 7 nucleotides align to TRBD2. The material sequenced was whole blood, taken in connection with sensitization to the hapten diphenylcyclopropenone (DPC). CDR3 sequence: CSVDLAGSTDTQYF. The DNA of the CDR3 is TGCAGCGTTGATTTAGCGGGTAGCACAGATACGCAGTATTTT.